This TCR beta chain was obtained from a study of CD8 T cells in Susac syndrome. The V end was cut by 0 bases, the J end by 11 bases, with 15 bases between. The germline CDR1 and CDR2 sequences are GTSNPN and SVGIG (reference sequence). The CDR3 runs to 13 residues. Random hexamers were used to reverse transcribe an amount of roughly 0.5 to 1 ug RNA. A multiplex approach, immunoSEQ multiplex PCR, amplified TCR beta CDR3 across 54 Vbeta and 13 Jbeta. TCRdb reprocessed the immunoSEQ multiplex PCR reads with MiXCR, giving one entry per CDR3 protein. The sample lists 150,000 to 200,000 distinct CDR3 sequences, about 96% occurring once.

Material: CD4+ T cells from PBMCs. The chain links TRBV30 to TRBJ2-3; D possibly corresponds to TRBD2 (6 bases). This sequence was found in a human donor with multiple sclerosis. CDR3 DNA sequence: TGTGCCTGGAGTGTGGGCCCCCGGGGAGGGCAGTATTTT. Protein: CAWSVGPRGGQYF.